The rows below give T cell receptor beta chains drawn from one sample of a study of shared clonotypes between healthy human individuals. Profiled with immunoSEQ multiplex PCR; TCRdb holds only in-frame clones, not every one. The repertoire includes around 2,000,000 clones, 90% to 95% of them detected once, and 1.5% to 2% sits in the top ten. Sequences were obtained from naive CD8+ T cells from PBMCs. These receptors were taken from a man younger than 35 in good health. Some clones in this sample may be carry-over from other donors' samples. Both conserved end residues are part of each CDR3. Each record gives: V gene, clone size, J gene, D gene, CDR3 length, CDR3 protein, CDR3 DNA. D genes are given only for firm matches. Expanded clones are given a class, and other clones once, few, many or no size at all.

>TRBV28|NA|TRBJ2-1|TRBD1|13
CASTTGGLNEQFF
TGTGCCAGCACGACAGGGGGCTTAAATGAGCAGTTCTTC
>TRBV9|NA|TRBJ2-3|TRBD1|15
CASTSLDRGTDTQYF
TGTGCCAGCACCTCACTCGACAGGGGCACAGATACGCAGTATTTT
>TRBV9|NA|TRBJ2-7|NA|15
CASSPEGASSYEQYF
TGTGCCAGCAGCCCCGAAGGGGCAAGCTCCTACGAGCAGTACTTC
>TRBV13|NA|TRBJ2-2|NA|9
CASHGDRFF
TGTGCCAGTCATGGCGACCGTTTTTTT
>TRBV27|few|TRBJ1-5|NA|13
CASSLDRLGPQHF
TGTGCCAGCAGTCTAGACAGGCTCGGGCCCCAGCATTTT
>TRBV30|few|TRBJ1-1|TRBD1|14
CAWAEVRGLTEAFF
TGTGCCTGGGCAGAGGTCAGGGGGCTCACTGAAGCTTTCTTT
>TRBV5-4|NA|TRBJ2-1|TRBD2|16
CASSLSLAGGANEQFF
TGTGCCAGCAGCTTGTCATTAGCGGGGGGGGCCAATGAGCAGTTCTTC
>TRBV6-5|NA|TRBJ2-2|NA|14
CASSYSTGAGELFF
TGTGCCAGCAGTTACTCTACGGGGGCCGGGGAGCTGTTTTTT
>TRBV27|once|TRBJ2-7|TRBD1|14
CASSWGTANYEQYF
TGTGCCAGCAGTTGGGGGACAGCCAACTACGAGCAGTACTTC
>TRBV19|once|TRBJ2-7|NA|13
CASSNGPTYEQYF
TGTGCCAGTAGCAATGGGCCCACCTACGAGCAGTACTTC
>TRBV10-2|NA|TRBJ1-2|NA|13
CASSDQGPLGYTF
TGCGCCAGCAGTGACCAGGGCCCCCTTGGCTACACCTTC
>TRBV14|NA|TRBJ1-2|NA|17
CASSQAPRQGPNYGYTF
TGTGCCAGCAGCCAAGCCCCAAGACAAGGTCCAAACTATGGCTACACCTTC
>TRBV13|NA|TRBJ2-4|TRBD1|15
CASSPDRGSGNIQYF
TGTGCCAGCAGCCCAGACAGGGGCTCGGGAAACATTCAGTACTTT
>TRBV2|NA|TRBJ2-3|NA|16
CASSEDGSGVADTQYF
TGTGCCAGCAGTGAAGACGGGTCGGGAGTTGCAGATACGCAGTATTTT
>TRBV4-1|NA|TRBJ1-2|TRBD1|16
CASSQDRQGAYYGYTF
TGCGCCAGCAGCCAAGATCGACAGGGGGCCTACTATGGCTACACCTTC
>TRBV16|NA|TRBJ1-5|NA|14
CASSQSDSNQPQHF
TGTGCCAGCAGCCAATCAGACAGTAATCAGCCCCAGCATTTT
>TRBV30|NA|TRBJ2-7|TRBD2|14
CAWSVVAGGYEQYF
TGTGCCTGGAGTGTAGTAGCGGGAGGCTACGAGCAGTACTTC
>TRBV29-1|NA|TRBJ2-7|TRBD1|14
CSVDATGFAGEQYF
TGCAGCGTTGACGCGACAGGGTTTGCCGGCGAGCAGTACTTC
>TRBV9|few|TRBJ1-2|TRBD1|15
CASSVRGQGNYGYTF
TGTGCCAGCAGCGTAAGGGGACAGGGTAACTATGGCTACACCTTC
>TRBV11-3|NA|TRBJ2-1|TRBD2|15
CASSPHGGVGNEQFF
TGTGCCAGCAGCCCCCATGGGGGGGTTGGGAATGAGCAGTTCTTC
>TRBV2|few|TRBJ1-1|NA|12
CASSGRFAEAFF
TGTGCCAGCAGCGGAAGGTTTGCAGAAGCTTTCTTT
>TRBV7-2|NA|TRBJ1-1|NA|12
CASSLGFTEAFF
TGTGCCAGCAGCTTAGGGTTCACTGAAGCTTTCTTT
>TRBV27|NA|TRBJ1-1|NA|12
CATRAGNTEAFF
TGTGCCACAAGGGCTGGAAACACTGAAGCTTTCTTT
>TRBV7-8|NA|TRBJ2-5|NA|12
CASSLTLETQYF
TGTGCCAGCAGCTTAACCCTGGAGACCCAGTACTTC
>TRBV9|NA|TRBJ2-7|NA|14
CASSVGSTSYEQYF
TGTGCCAGCAGCGTCGGCAGTACCTCCTACGAGCAGTACTTC
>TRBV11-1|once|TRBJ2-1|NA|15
CASSHGQRIFNEQFF
TGTGCCAGCAGCCACGGGCAGCGGATCTTCAATGAGCAGTTCTTC
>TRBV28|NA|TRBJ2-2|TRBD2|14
CASRGREGTGELFF
TGTGCCAGCAGGGGGCGGGAGGGCACCGGGGAGCTGTTTTTT
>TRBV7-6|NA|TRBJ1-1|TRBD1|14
CASSGPGQGSEAFF
TGTGCCAGCAGCGGCCCGGGACAGGGGAGTGAAGCTTTCTTT
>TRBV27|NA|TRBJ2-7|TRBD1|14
CASSLWGQTYEQYF
TGTGCCAGCAGTTTGTGGGGACAGACCTACGAGCAGTACTTC
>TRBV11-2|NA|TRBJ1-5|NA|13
CASSLFVNQPQHF
TGTGCCAGCAGTCTATTCGTAAATCAGCCCCAGCATTTT
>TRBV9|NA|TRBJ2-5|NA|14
CASSGGPEPETQYF
TGTGCCAGCAGCGGGGGACCGGAGCCAGAGACCCAGTACTTC
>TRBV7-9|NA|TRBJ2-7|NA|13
CASSLGQGGEQYF
TGTGCCAGCAGCTTAGGACAAGGTGGCGAGCAGTACTTC
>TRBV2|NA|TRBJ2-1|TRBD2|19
CASSEDPGLAGASYNEQFF
TGTGCCAGCAGTGAAGACCCAGGACTAGCGGGAGCCTCCTACAATGAGCAGTTCTTC
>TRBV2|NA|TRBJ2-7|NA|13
CASSERVGYEQYF
TGTGCCAGCAGTGAAAGGGTAGGCTACGAGCAGTACTTC
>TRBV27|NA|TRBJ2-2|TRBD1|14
CASSLTGGPGELFF
TGTGCCAGCAGTTTGACAGGGGGGCCCGGGGAGCTGTTTTTT
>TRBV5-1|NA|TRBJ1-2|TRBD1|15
CASSTGQGMYYGYTF
TGCGCCAGCAGCACCGGACAGGGGATGTACTATGGCTACACCTTC
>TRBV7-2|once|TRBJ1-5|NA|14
CASSLVGVDQPQHF
TGTGCCAGCAGCTTAGTAGGGGTAGATCAGCCCCAGCATTTT
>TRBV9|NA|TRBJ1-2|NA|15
CASSVAEWNFGGYTF
TGTGCCAGCAGCGTAGCGGAGTGGAATTTCGGTGGCTACACCTTC
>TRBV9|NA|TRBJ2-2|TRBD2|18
CASSGIAGEGKDTGELFF
TGTGCCAGCAGCGGGATAGCGGGAGAGGGGAAGGACACCGGGGAGCTGTTTTTT
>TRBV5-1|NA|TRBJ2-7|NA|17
CASSPARGQVVTYEQYF
TGCGCCAGCAGCCCGGCTCGAGGGCAGGTCGTAACCTACGAGCAGTACTTC
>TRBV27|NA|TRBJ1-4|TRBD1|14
CASSSRGPYEKLFF
TGTGCCAGCAGTTCAAGGGGGCCGTATGAAAAACTGTTTTTT
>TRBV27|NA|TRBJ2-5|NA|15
CASSRPQAGKETQYF
TGTGCCAGCAGTCGACCCCAGGCAGGGAAAGAGACCCAGTACTTC
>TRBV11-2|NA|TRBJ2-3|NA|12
CASSWRADTQYF
TGTGCCAGCAGCTGGAGGGCAGATACGCAGTATTTT
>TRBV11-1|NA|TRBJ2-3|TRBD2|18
CASSFPGPGGASTDTQYF
TGTGCCAGCAGCTTCCCGGGTCCGGGAGGGGCTAGCACAGATACGCAGTATTTT
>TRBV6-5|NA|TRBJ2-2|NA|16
CASSYSGSRRRWELFF
TGTGCCAGCAGTTACTCGGGGTCCAGAAGACGGTGGGAGCTGTTTTTT
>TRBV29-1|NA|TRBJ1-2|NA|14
CSVAGGLGTYGYTF
TGCAGCGTTGCGGGGGGTCTGGGGACATATGGCTACACCTTC
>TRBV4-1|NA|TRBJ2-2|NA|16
CASSLIAEARTGELFF
TGCGCCAGCAGCCTGATAGCGGAAGCGAGAACCGGGGAGCTGTTTTTT
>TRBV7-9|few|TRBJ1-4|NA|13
CASGGTLPEKLFF
TGTGCCAGCGGGGGGACACTCCCTGAAAAACTGTTTTTT
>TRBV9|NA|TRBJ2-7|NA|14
CASSVAAGPYEQYF
TGTGCCAGCAGCGTAGCGGCAGGTCCCTACGAGCAGTACTTC
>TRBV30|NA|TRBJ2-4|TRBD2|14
CAWSVSGRWDIQYF
TGTGCCTGGAGTGTCAGCGGGAGGTGGGACATTCAGTACTTC
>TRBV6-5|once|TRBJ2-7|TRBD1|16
CASSYWTGRRTYEQYF
TGTGCCAGCAGTTACTGGACAGGGAGGAGAACCTACGAGCAGTACTTC